These 2 T cell receptor beta chains came from one sample sequenced in a study of cytomegalovirus exposure and HLA in healthy donors. The data were produced by immunoSEQ multiplex PCR, yet TCRdb's version contains in-frame clones alone and is incomplete. The sample records roughly 130,000 clones, 85% to 90% being singletons. Specimen: PBMCs. These receptor sequences come from a man aged 25-45 years in good health and CMV-seronegative.

V is TRBV28 and J is TRBJ2-5; 7 positions agree with TRBD2. This CDR3 is built from 15 residues. The junction had 9 bases not matched to a gene; V was cut back by 6 bases and J by 2 bases. Germline V gives CDR1 MDHEN, CDR2 SYDVKM. The CDR3 sequence is CASRERGVPQETQYF. The CDR3, as DNA: TGTGCCAGCAGGGAGCGGGGCGTGCCTCAAGAGACCCAGTACTTC.

V and J are TRBV4-1 and TRBJ1-5; the D is unclear. V was cut by 0 bases and J by 6 bases, with 12 bases left in between. The CDR3 is 15 amino acids. Germline CDR1 and CDR2: MGHRA and YSYEKL. The CDR3 DNA sequence: TGCGCCAGCAGCCAAGATGGAATGCGGGCTCAGCCCCAGCATTTT. It encodes CASSQDGMRAQPQHF.